The clone carrying this TCR beta chain was seen at least ten times. Its target is not known. Clinical symptoms and serum thyroxine were used for diagnosis; TRAb, thyroid ultrasound and orbital computed tomography were also relied on. The entry originates in a study of Graves' ophthalmopathy and Graves' hyperthyroidism. Study-wide results and limits: Most expanded clonotypes from thyroid (those above 0.001 frequency) were also found in blood.

The length of the CDR3 is 14 residues. Germline assignment: CDR1 LGHDT and CDR2 YNNKEL (reference sequence). The V end was cut by 1 base, the J end by 2 bases, with 8 bases between. Scientists amplified the TCR beta CDR3 regions from RNA transcripts. After a first-round RT-PCR with HTBI primers, a second-round multiplex PCR was run. In TCRdb, the multiplex PCR reads were re-called with MiXCR into one record per CDR3 protein. Among roughly 420,000 distinct CDR3 sequences listed, under 25% were seen once. The chain recombines TRBV3-1 with TRBJ1-1, with a tentative D call TRBD1 (5 bases). The specimen was peripheral blood. The clonotype was recovered from a woman between 18 and 29 years old with stable Graves' hyperthyroidism. The CDR3: CASSQGTHNTEAFF. The CDR3, as DNA: TGTGCCAGCAGCCAAGGGACACATAACACTGAAGCTTTCTTT.